One and the same sample provided the 3 T cell receptor beta chains below, sequenced in a study of cytomegalovirus exposure and HLA in healthy donors. In the PCR, 60 Vbeta and 13 Jbeta primers were used. Only in-frame clones appear in the TCRdb table, and some are missing; sequencing was by immunoSEQ multiplex PCR. This sample has around 190,000 clones, with just over 75% found just once. Sequences were obtained from PBMCs. These receptors all come from a man aged 30 to 39 in good health and CMV-seronegative.

V usage is TRBV27 and J usage is TRBJ2-3; 8 nucleotides align to TRBD2. There are 15 residues in the CDR3. CDR1 is MNHEY and CDR2 is SMNVEV in the germline V gene (reference sequence). V lost 3 bases to trimming and J lost 0 bases; unmatched junction nucleotides: 2. The CDR3 nucleotides are TGTGCCAGCAGTTTTAGCGGGGTGAGCACAGATACGCAGTATTTT. Protein sequence: CASSFSGVSTDTQYF.

This clone showed up just a few times. This rearrangement joins TRBV5-1 to TRBJ2-3; D is possibly TRBD2 (5 bases). Germline V gene data show CDR1 as SGHRS and CDR2 as YFSETQ. The V and J ends lost 0 bases and 7 bases respectively, with 12 bases between them. This CDR3 region has 14 residues. This CDR3 reads CASSLGERLNTQYF. The CDR3 coding sequence is TGCGCCAGCAGCTTGGGGGAGAGGTTGAATACGCAGTATTTT. The full variable domain, in which reference TRBV5-1 and TRBJ2-3 provide the parts outside the CDR3, is KAGVTQTPRYLIKTRGQQVTLSCSPISGHRSVSWYQQTPGQGLQFLFEYFSETQRNKGNFPGRFSGRQFSNSRSEMNVSTLELGDSALYLCASSLGERLNTQYFGPGTRLTVL.

The chain recombines TRBV9 with TRBJ2-3; tentative D call: TRBD1 (5 bases). CDR1 is SGDLS, CDR2 YYNGEE, per germline. This CDR3 region has 14 residues. The ends were cut back, 4 bases at V and 2 bases at J, with 11 bases in the middle. The DNA for the CDR3 is TGTGCCAGCAGCTTCGGACACGACACAGATACGCAGTATTTT. Translation: CASSFGHDTDTQYF.